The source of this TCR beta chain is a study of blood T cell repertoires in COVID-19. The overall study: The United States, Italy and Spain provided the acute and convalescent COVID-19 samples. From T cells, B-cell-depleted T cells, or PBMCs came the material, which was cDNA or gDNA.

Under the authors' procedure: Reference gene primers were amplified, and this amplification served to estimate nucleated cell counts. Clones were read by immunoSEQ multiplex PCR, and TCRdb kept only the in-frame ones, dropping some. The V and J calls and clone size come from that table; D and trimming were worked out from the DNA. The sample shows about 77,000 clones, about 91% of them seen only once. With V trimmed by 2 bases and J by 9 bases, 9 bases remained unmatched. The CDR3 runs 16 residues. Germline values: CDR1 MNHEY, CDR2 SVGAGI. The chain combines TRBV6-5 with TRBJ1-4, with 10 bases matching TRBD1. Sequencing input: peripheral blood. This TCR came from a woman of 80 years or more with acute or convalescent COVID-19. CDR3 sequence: CASSYKSGTGAKKLFF. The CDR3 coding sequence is TGTGCCAGCAGTTACAAATCCGGGACAGGGGCTAAAAAACTGTTTTTT.